What follows is one T cell receptor (beta chain) and its context. CDR1 and CDR2 (germline): SGHRS, YFSETQ. Between the trimmed V and J ends, which lost 0 bases and 7 bases, there was a span of 17 bases. The CDR3 totals 16 residues. The table came from immunoSEQ multiplex PCR; TCRdb's copy has only in-frame clones and leaves some out. The profile shows more than 1 million clones, around 78% of them singletons. The entry originates in a study of shared clonotypes between healthy human individuals. The source of this sequence is a man between 18 and 29 years old in good health. Some clones in this sample may be carry-over from other donors' samples. The rearrangement joins TRBV5-1 to TRBJ1-5; TRBD1 might be the D (5 bases). Sequences were obtained from memory CD4+ T cells from PBMCs. Subset denoted: CD45RA-negative fraction. CDR3 sequence: CASSLGPRADQQPQHF. The DNA of the CDR3 is TGCGCCAGCAGCTTGGGTCCCAGGGCGGATCAACAGCCCCAGCATTTT.